This entry lists 17 T cell receptor beta chains sequenced from one sample in a study of blood T cell repertoires in COVID-19. TCRdb's table, derived via immunoSEQ multiplex PCR, lists solely in-frame clones and lacks some. The sample holds tens of thousands of clones, around 74% seen once. Source material: peripheral blood. These receptors all come from a man in his 70s with acute or convalescent COVID-19.

The rearrangement links TRBV9 to TRBJ2-1; possible D gene TRBD2, 6 bases. Trimming stripped 0 bases from V and 3 bases from J, with 10 bases between. This CDR3 spans 15 amino acids. Germline CDR1 SGDLS, CDR2 YYNGEE. CDR3: CASSVDGTDYNEQFF. The CDR3 DNA reads as TGTGCCAGCAGCGTAGATGGGACTGACTACAATGAGCAGTTCTTC.

This chain joins TRBV29-1 and TRBJ2-2, with D perhaps matching TRBD2 (6 bases). Germline CDR1 and CDR2: SQVTM and ANQGSEA. CDR3 size: 11 residues. The CDR3: CQTRGTGELFF. DNA for the CDR3: TGCCAGACTAGAGGGACTGGGGAGCTGTTTTTT.

This clone has only a few counts. The chain links TRBV9 to TRBJ1-2; weak D call: TRBD1 (6 bases). Trimming pared 3 bases from V and 4 bases from J, leaving 16 bases between. Germline lookup yields CDR1 SGDLS and CDR2 YYNGEE. The CDR3 is 15 residues long. CDR3: CASSGALDRIYGYTF. The CDR3 DNA is TGTGCCAGCAGCGGGGCATTGGACAGAATCTATGGCTACACCTTC.

The chain carries TRBV4-3 and TRBJ2-5; 9 bases agree with TRBD1. CDR1 is LGHNA, CDR2 YSLEER, per germline. The trim removed 1 base at V and 5 bases at J, leaving 5 bases unmatched. This CDR3 contains 15 residues. This chain's CDR3 is CASSQGDRVAETQYF. The CDR3 nucleotides are TGCGCCAGCAGCCAAGGGGACAGGGTGGCGGAGACCCAGTACTTC.

This sequence joins TRBV5-6 and TRBJ1-4; maybe TRBD1 (5 bases). Germline loops: CDR1 SGHDT, CDR2 YYEEEE. This CDR3 is 15 amino acids long. Deletions cut 0 bases from V and 4 bases from J, with 10 bases between. CDR3 in amino acids: CASSLVGQGNEKLFF. The DNA of the CDR3 is TGTGCCAGCAGCTTGGTGGGGCAGGGTAATGAAAAACTGTTTTTT.

This clone has more than one count but fewer than ten. The rearrangement uses TRBV4-3 and TRBJ2-3, with a weak D call TRBD1 (6 bases). CDR3 length: 13 amino acids. V lost 2 bases and J 7 bases, leaving 10 bases between the germline ends. The germline V gene has CDR1 LGHNA and CDR2 YSLEER. For the CDR3, the DNA is TGCGCCAGCAGCCAACCCGACAGGAATACGCAGTATTTT. It codes for CASSQPDRNTQYF.

The sample holds many counts of this clone. The chain is built from TRBV24-1 and TRBJ2-7; 8 positions match TRBD2. The junction had 15 bases not matched to a gene; V was cut back by 2 bases and J by 4 bases. The V gene's germline CDR1 is KGHDR and CDR2 SFDVKD. The CDR3 is 18 residues long. In DNA, the CDR3 is TGTGCCACCAGTGATTCTTTCCCCGGAGGTAGCGGGATGTACGAGCAGTACTTC. The encoded protein is CATSDSFPGGSGMYEQYF.

The J gene is TRBJ2-1, the V gene TRBV11-2, with no clear D. The V end lost 3 bases, the J end lost 2 bases, and 11 bases lay between the germline ends. The CDR3 totals 15 residues. The germline V gene has CDR1 SGHAT and CDR2 FQNNGV. CDR3 nucleotides: TGTGCCAGCAGCTTGTCCAGTATGGCCTACAATGAGCAGTTCTTC. Its translation: CASSLSSMAYNEQFF.

The rearrangement uses TRBV28 and TRBJ2-7, with D hard to call. Per germline, CDR1 MDHEN and CDR2 SYDVKM. Between the trimmed V and J ends, which lost 6 bases and 3 bases, there was a span of 3 bases. This CDR3 contains 10 residues. CDR3: CASSRYEQYF. The DNA of the CDR3 is TGTGCCAGCAGCCGCTACGAGCAGTACTTC.

The V and J genes are TRBV6-2 or TRBV6-3 and TRBJ1-3, with 10 bases that match TRBD1. This CDR3 is 13 amino acids long. V gave up 6 bases and J gave up 8 bases; unmatched junction bases: 4. Germline V gives CDR1 MNHEY, CDR2 SVGEGT. The CDR3 is CASSGTGEDTIYF. The CDR3 coding sequence is TGTGCCAGCAGCGGGACAGGGGAGGACACCATATATTTT.

J is TRBJ1-4 and V is TRBV7-9, with TRBD1 matching over 7 bases. Per germline, CDR1 SEHNR and CDR2 FQNEAQ (reference sequence). With V trimmed by 5 bases and J by 7 bases, 4 bases remained unmatched. This CDR3 region has 13 residues. The CDR3 DNA follows: TGTGCCAGCAGCCGGGACAGCACTGAAAAACTGTTTTTT. Translated, it gives CASSRDSTEKLFF. Variable domain in full (rest from reference TRBV7-9 and TRBJ1-4): DTGVSQNPRHKITKRGQNVTFRCDPISEHNRLYWYRQTLGQGPEFLTYFQNEAQLEKSRLLSDRFSAERPKGSFSTLEIQRTEQGDSAMYLCASSRDSTEKLFFGSGTQLSVL.

Only a few counts were recorded for this clone. The rearrangement joins TRBV19 to TRBJ1-1; weak D call: TRBD1 (5 bases). V was trimmed by 5 bases and J by 0 bases, leaving 13 bases between them. Germline assignment: CDR1 LNHDA and CDR2 SQIVND (reference sequence). This CDR3 is built from 15 residues. The CDR3 loop is CASSPLGALNTEAFF. The CDR3 DNA sequence: TGTGCCAGTAGTCCTTTAGGGGCGCTGAACACTGAAGCTTTCTTT.

This clone showed up just a few times. CDR3 loop: CASSYTQGIGDTQYF. CDR3 sequence (DNA): TGTGCCAGCAGTTACACCCAGGGGATTGGAGATACGCAGTATTTT. The chain couples TRBV6-2 or TRBV6-3 to TRBJ2-3, with D perhaps matching TRBD1 (6 bases). Trimming removed 2 bases at V and 5 bases at J, with 14 bases between. From germline, CDR1 is MNHEY and CDR2 SVGEGT. The CDR3 totals 15 residues.

The J gene is TRBJ1-5, the V gene TRBV7-2, with TRBD1 identical over 10 bases. Trimming at V came to 4 bases and at J to 9 bases, leaving 12 bases not matched to a gene. CDR3 length: 16 amino acids. Germline lookup yields CDR1 SGHTA and CDR2 FQGNSA. CDR3 DNA sequence: TGTGCCAGCAGCTCTAGGCTAGGGACAGGGGTTGGGCCCCAGCATTTT. Its protein product is CASSSRLGTGVGPQHF.

The chain recombines TRBV9 with TRBJ1-1; 7 nucleotides agree with TRBD1. The CDR3 covers 15 residues. Germline V CDR1 and CDR2: SGDLS, YYNGEE. The ends lost 5 bases at V and 0 bases at J; junction bases unmatched: 7. CDR3 in amino acids: CASRTGLSMNTEAFF. CDR3 coding DNA: TGTGCCAGCAGGACAGGGCTTTCCATGAACACTGAAGCTTTCTTT.

Many counts were recorded for this clone. This chain links TRBV4-2 with TRBJ2-3, with 9 bases aligning to TRBD1. This CDR3 has 15 amino acids. Germline V gives CDR1 LGHNA, CDR2 YNFKEQ. Unmatched junction bases numbered 5, after V lost 3 bases and J lost 4 bases. The DNA for the CDR3 is TGTGCCAGCAGCCAGCGGGACAGGGAAGCAGATACGCAGTATTTT. Amino acids: CASSQRDREADTQYF.

V and J are TRBV24-1 and TRBJ1-5, with TRBD1 identical over 7 bases. This CDR3 is 18 amino acids long. Germline CDR1 is KGHDR and CDR2 is SFDVKD. J gave up 1 base and V 2 bases, and 10 bases lay outside the gene matches. Here the CDR3 reads CATSDSRGQWQSNQPQHF. The DNA of the CDR3 is TGTGCCACCAGTGATTCGCGGGGACAGTGGCAAAGCAATCAGCCCCAGCATTTT.